Listed here are 31 T cell receptor beta chains from one sample, sequenced in a study of T cell changes during pregnancy in multiple sclerosis. Method: immunoSEQ multiplex PCR; TCRdb's copy keeps in-frame clones and lacks some. The sample has roughly 80,000 clones, about 91% seen once. The source was peripheral blood, collected before pregnancy. The source is a female donor with multiple sclerosis, enrolled in a pregnancy study.

The chain recombines TRBV5-4 with TRBJ2-1, with TRBD2 identical over 12 bases. V gave up 4 bases and J gave up 7 bases; unmatched junction bases: 12. Germline CDR1 and CDR2: SGHNT and YYREEE (reference sequence). The CDR3 runs 17 residues. The CDR3 DNA follows: TGTGCCAGCAGCCTCCCCTCTTGGGGACTAGCGGGTAATGAGCAGTTCTTC. It yields the protein CASSLPSWGLAGNEQFF.

The chain is built from TRBV7-2 and TRBJ1-2; 9 bases map to TRBD1. CDR1 and CDR2 (germline): SGHTA, FQGNSA. J was trimmed by 8 bases and V by 5 bases; bases with no gene match: 15. The length of the CDR3 is 16 residues. The DNA of the CDR3 is TGTGCCAGCAGCCAAGACGCCGGGACAGGGCTACGAGGCTACACCTTC. Protein sequence: CASSQDAGTGLRGYTF.

This chain connects TRBV28 to TRBJ1-2, with a possible D match to TRBD1 (6 bases). Germline V gives CDR1 MDHEN, CDR2 SYDVKM. V was shortened by 2 bases and J by 4 bases, with 11 bases between the two germline ends. The CDR3 is 14 residues long. The CDR3 DNA reads TGTGCCAGCAGTTTAGGTACAGGGCGCTATGGCTACACCTTC. Amino acid sequence: CASSLGTGRYGYTF.

The chain uses TRBV14 and TRBJ2-1; TRBD1 aligns across 7 bases. Germline-derived CDR1 and CDR2 are SGHDN and FVKESK. The CDR3 loop spans 12 amino acids. The V gene end was trimmed by 2 bases and the J gene end by 12 bases; junction bases not matched to a gene: 4. CDR3 in DNA: TGTGCCAGCAGCCAAACAGGACAGGTGCAGTTCTTC. Translating gives CASSQTGQVQFF.

Only one count was recorded for this clone. The chain recombines TRBV5-1 with TRBJ2-1; 12 positions agree with TRBD2. The germline CDR1 and CDR2 sequences are SGHRS and YFSETQ. The J segment lost 7 bases and the V segment lost 5 bases, leaving 7 bases of the junction unmatched. The CDR3 has 15 amino acids. CDR3 sequence: CASSPTSGSFNEQFF. The CDR3 nucleotides are TGCGCCAGCAGTCCGACTAGCGGGAGTTTTAATGAGCAGTTCTTC.

The chain uses TRBV5-4 and TRBJ1-1; no clear D. Trimming stripped 0 bases from V and 4 bases from J, with 10 bases between. Germline V CDR1 and CDR2: SGHNT, YYREEE (reference sequence). The CDR3 loop spans 14 amino acids. In nucleotides, the CDR3 is TGTGCCAGCAGCTTGGATGTGAGAGGCACTGAAGCTTTCTTT. Its translation is CASSLDVRGTEAFF.

The gene calls are TRBV27 and TRBJ1-2, with a possible D match to TRBD1 (5 bases). Trimming removed 8 bases from V and 1 base from J, with 20 bases in between. CDR1 is MNHEY and CDR2 is SMNVEV in the germline V gene (reference sequence). The CDR3 sequence is 16 residues long. Here the CDR3 DNA reads TGTGCCAGCGGCTCCCGACAGTCCAAACTTAACTATGGCTACACCTTC. Translating it yields CASGSRQSKLNYGYTF.

The rearrangement links TRBV5-4 to TRBJ2-5, with D tentatively TRBD2 (6 bases). Germline lookup yields CDR1 SGHNT and CDR2 YYREEE (reference sequence). The length of the CDR3 is 15 residues. V was trimmed by 0 bases and J by 5 bases, leaving 14 bases between them. CDR3 in amino acids: CASSLAVSGSETQYF. The CDR3 DNA is TGTGCCAGCAGCTTGGCTGTTAGCGGTTCGGAGACCCAGTACTTC.

The rearrangement joins TRBV19 to TRBJ1-1; 9 bases line up with TRBD1. Germline V gene sequence: CDR1 LNHDA, CDR2 SQIVND (reference sequence). V lost 7 bases to trimming and J lost 3 bases; unmatched junction nucleotides: 6. There are 14 residues in the CDR3. CDR3 sequence: CASKRDRVDTEAFF. The CDR3 DNA reads TGTGCCAGTAAAAGGGACAGGGTGGACACTGAAGCTTTCTTT.

Only one count was recorded for this clone. This rearrangement joins TRBV20-1 to TRBJ2-1; no firm D call. Germline CDR1 and CDR2: DFQATT and SNEGSKA (reference sequence). Deletions cut 5 bases from V and 13 bases from J, with 15 bases between. The CDR3 loop spans 11 amino acids. The CDR3 protein is CSALIRGGQFF. The CDR3 DNA sequence: TGCAGTGCTTTGATCCGCGGTGGCCAGTTCTTC.

In nucleotides, the CDR3 is TGTGCCAGTAGTCGCAGGGCGAACACTGAAGCTTTCTTT. Translation: CASSRRANTEAFF. The chain recombines TRBV19 with TRBJ1-1; perhaps TRBD1 as D (5 bases). V lost 5 bases and J lost 1, with 8 bases in between. The CDR3 has 13 amino acids. Per germline, CDR1 LNHDA and CDR2 SQIVND (reference sequence).

The chain couples TRBV6-1 to TRBJ1-2, with 8 positions matching TRBD1. Germline CDR1 reads MNHNS; CDR2 reads SASEGT. The CDR3 is 14 amino acids. The V gene end was trimmed by 7 bases and the J gene end by 2 bases; junction bases not matched to a gene: 6. In DNA, the CDR3 is TGTGCCAGCATCCGGACAGGGAAGAACTATGGCTACACCTTC. It codes for CASIRTGKNYGYTF.

This chain connects TRBV13 to TRBJ2-7; TRBD2 matches at 7 bases. The CDR3 spans 14 residues. Germline V CDR1 and CDR2: PRHDT, FYEKMQ (reference sequence). The V segment lost 5 bases and the J segment 2 bases; nucleotides outside the gene matches: 6. For the CDR3, the DNA is TGTGCCAGCAGCACCGGGACTAATACCTACGAGCAGTACTTC. Its translation: CASSTGTNTYEQYF.

The chain joins TRBV19 to TRBJ2-5; 10 bases line up with TRBD2. V trimming: 3 bases; J trimming: 5 bases; junction bases outside the gene matches: 6. Germline V gene sequence: CDR1 LNHDA, CDR2 SQIVND (reference sequence). This CDR3 has 15 amino acids. This CDR3 reads CASSIPSGSAETQYF. CDR3 sequence (DNA): TGTGCCAGTAGTATCCCTAGCGGGAGTGCGGAGACCCAGTACTTC. The full variable domain, in which reference TRBV19 and TRBJ2-5 provide the parts outside the CDR3, is DGGITQSPKYLFRKEGQNVTLSCEQNLNHDAMYWYRQDPGQGLRLIYYSQIVNDFQKGDIAEGYSVSREKKESFPLTVTSAQKNPTAFYLCASSIPSGSAETQYFGPGTRLLVL.

In its sample, this clone was seen once. The rearrangement joins TRBV27 to TRBJ1-1; unclear D gene. The ends were cut back, 4 bases at V and 5 bases at J, with 8 bases in the middle. This CDR3 is 12 amino acids long. Germline CDR1 and CDR2: MNHEY and SMNVEV (reference sequence). The CDR3 reads CASSSGRTEAFF. The CDR3 DNA is TGTGCCAGCAGTTCGGGGAGAACTGAAGCTTTCTTT.

CDR3 region: CASSISGQKNEKLFF. In nucleotides, the CDR3 is TGTGCCAGCAGCATCTCGGGACAGAAAAATGAAAAACTGTTTTTT. The J gene is TRBJ1-4, the V gene TRBV7-8; TRBD1 matches 7 bases. Trimming removed 5 bases from V and 5 bases from J; junction bases left unmatched: 8. The CDR3 has 15 amino acids. The V gene's germline CDR1 is SGHVS and CDR2 FQNEAQ.

This sequence joins TRBV27 and TRBJ2-7; 10 nucleotides line up with TRBD1. V shed 3 bases and J 10 bases; nucleotides not matched to a gene: 15. This CDR3 comprises 16 residues. CDR1 and CDR2 (germline): MNHEY, SMNVEV (reference sequence). The CDR3 loop is CASSFSPGQGFITQYF. The CDR3 DNA reads as TGTGCCAGCAGTTTCTCTCCGGGACAGGGGTTCATCACCCAGTACTTC.

V is TRBV11-1 and J is TRBJ2-3; perhaps TRBD1 as D (5 bases). Germline assignment: CDR1 SGHAT and CDR2 FQDESV (reference sequence). Deletions cut 5 bases from V and 7 bases from J, with 13 bases between. The CDR3 is 13 amino acids. The CDR3: CASSQDRQNTQYF. The CDR3 nucleotides read TGTGCCAGCAGCCAAGACAGACAGAATACGCAGTATTTT.

The V call is TRBV28, the J call TRBJ2-7; 8 bases fit TRBD2. CDR1 MDHEN and CDR2 SYDVKM come from the germline V gene. V shed 2 bases, J shed 8 bases, and the junction held 8 bases outside the gene matches. This CDR3 spans 14 amino acids. For the CDR3, the DNA is TGTGCCAGCAGTTTACCGGGACTAGGCGTAAAGCAGTACTTC. This encodes CASSLPGLGVKQYF. Full variable domain (outside the CDR3, taken from reference TRBV28 and TRBJ2-7): DVKVTQSSRYLVKRTGEKVFLECVQDMDHENMFWYRQDPGLGLRLIYFSYDVKMKEKGDIPEGYSVSREKKERFSLILESASTNQTSMYLCASSLPGLGVKQYFGPGTRLTVT.

On this clone: Sequence at one end of the junction differs from germline and may be a read error. This rearrangement joins TRBV7-7 to TRBJ2-1, with 7 bases fitting TRBD2. Germline CDR1 SSHAT, CDR2 FNYEAQ (reference sequence). This CDR3 contains 17 residues. Here the CDR3 DNA reads TGTGCTAGCAGCCCCTTAGCCTTCCGGGACTACTCGCCTGAGCAGTTCTTC. Its translation is CASSPLAFRDYSPEQFF.

This chain connects TRBV28 to TRBJ2-1; 9 nucleotides align to TRBD2. Germline assignment: CDR1 MDHEN and CDR2 SYDVKM. This CDR3 has 15 amino acids. V lost 2 bases to trimming and J lost 9 bases; unmatched junction nucleotides: 8. For the CDR3, the DNA is TGTGCCAGCAGTTTAGCGGGAGGGCCGGGGAGTGAGCAGTTCTTC. Protein: CASSLAGGPGSEQFF.

The chain couples TRBV21-1 to TRBJ1-2; TRBD1 reflects the table's D call only, with no check against the DNA. TRBV21-1 is listed as a pseudogene. The CDR3 extends over 17 amino acids. The CDR3 here is CASSRGGDRGSNYGYTF. CDR3 bases: TGTGCCAGCAGCAGAGGTGGGGACAGGGGGAGTAACTATGGCTACACCTTC.

This clone was observed a handful of times. The genes are TRBV19 and TRBJ2-7; 8 nucleotides match TRBD2. The CDR3 is 14 amino acids. With V trimmed by 4 bases and J by 3 bases, 5 bases remained unmatched. Germline assignment: CDR1 LNHDA and CDR2 SQIVND (reference sequence). CDR3 region: CASSTGLGVYEQYF. DNA for the CDR3: TGTGCCAGTAGTACGGGACTAGGGGTCTACGAGCAGTACTTC.

V is TRBV7-2 and J is TRBJ2-2, with D possibly matching TRBD1 (5 bases). Germline V gives CDR1 SGHTA, CDR2 FQGNSA. Between the trimmed V and J ends, which lost 0 bases and 2 bases, there was a span of 10 bases. CDR3 length: 16 residues. The CDR3 loop is CASSLAPQVNTGELFF. In DNA, the CDR3 is TGTGCCAGCAGCTTAGCACCACAGGTCAACACCGGGGAGCTGTTTTTT.

The chain combines TRBV6-5 with TRBJ2-1; tentatively, D is TRBD2 (6 bases). This CDR3 has 15 amino acids. The germline gives CDR1 MNHEY, CDR2 SVGAGI. V lost 4 bases and J lost 7, with 17 bases in between. The CDR3, as DNA: TGTGCCAGCAGTTCCACCGGGAGCACGGGGAATGAGCAGTTCTTC. Translation gives CASSSTGSTGNEQFF.

This clone appeared once. The chain joins TRBV28 to TRBJ1-4; maybe TRBD1 (5 bases). The CDR3 totals 13 residues. The V end was cut by 9 bases, the J end by 8 bases, with 16 bases between. Looked up from germline, CDR1 is MDHEN and CDR2 is SYDVKM. CDR3 coding DNA: TGTGCCAGTGCGGAGGGGAATCGGGAAAAACTGTTTTTT. Its translation: CASAEGNREKLFF. Full variable domain (missing parts from reference TRBV28 and TRBJ1-4): DVKVTQSSRYLVKRTGEKVFLECVQDMDHENMFWYRQDPGLGLRLIYFSYDVKMKEKGDIPEGYSVSREKKERFSLILESASTNQTSMYLCASAEGNREKLFFGSGTQLSVL.

V gene TRBV6-5 combines with J gene TRBJ2-1, with 13 bases lining up with TRBD2. The V and J ends lost 2 bases and 10 bases, in that order; junction bases with no gene match: 8. The CDR3 has 16 residues. Germline V gives CDR1 MNHEY, CDR2 SVGAGI. The CDR3 loop is CASSYRTSGRDKEQFF. The CDR3 DNA is TGTGCCAGCAGTTACCGAACTAGCGGGAGGGATAAAGAGCAGTTCTTC.

The chain uses TRBV7-2 and TRBJ2-5; D is perhaps TRBD1 (6 bases). CDR1 SGHTA and CDR2 FQGNSA come from the germline V gene. The CDR3 extends over 13 amino acids. The V and J ends lost 4 bases and 5 bases respectively, with 11 bases between them. The DNA of the CDR3 is TGTGCCAGCAGCTCACAGGGTTTTGAGACCCAGTACTTC. Translating gives CASSSQGFETQYF.

The chain couples TRBV6-5 to TRBJ2-1; D is unclear. CDR1 is MNHEY, CDR2 SVGAGI, per germline. V was trimmed by 2 bases and J by 0 bases, leaving 11 bases between them. CDR3 size: 16 residues. This chain's CDR3 is CASSYVPPGSYNEQFF. In nucleotides, the CDR3 is TGTGCCAGCAGTTACGTTCCGCCGGGCTCCTACAATGAGCAGTTCTTC.

The V and J genes are TRBV9 and TRBJ2-3; 8 nucleotides match TRBD2. V shed 3 bases and J 4 bases; nucleotides not matched to a gene: 1. This CDR3 comprises 13 residues. In germline, CDR1 is SGDLS, CDR2 YYNGEE. The CDR3 nucleotides read TGTGCCAGCAGCGCGGGGGGGGCAGATACGCAGTATTTT. It encodes CASSAGGADTQYF.

This clone showed up just a few times. The chain uses TRBV27 and TRBJ1-4, with 7 bases that match TRBD1. The CDR3 loop spans 15 amino acids. V shed 6 bases, J shed 0 bases, and the junction held 4 bases outside the gene matches. Germline CDR1 MNHEY, CDR2 SMNVEV (reference sequence). CDR3: CASRLGTATNEKLFF. The CDR3 DNA follows: TGTGCCAGCAGATTAGGGACAGCAACTAATGAAAAACTGTTTTTT. Complete variable domain (other parts from reference TRBV27 and TRBJ1-4): EAQVTQNPRYLITVTGKKLTVTCSQNMNHEYMSWYRQDPGLGLRQIYYSMNVEVTDKGDVPEGYKVSRKEKRNFPLILESPSPNQTSLYFCASRLGTATNEKLFFGSGTQLSVL.